The subject of this entry is one TCR beta chain. From germline, CDR1 is SGHNT and CDR2 YYREEE (reference sequence). After removal of 4 bases from V and 0 bases from J, the junction contained 9 bases not matched to a gene. CDR3 length: 17 residues. This record comes from a study of beta chain features in type 1 diabetes. The entirety of the isolated RNA underwent reverse transcription, so expressed TCRB transcripts were sequenced. Naive, central memory and regulatory T cell samples produced a mean of approximately 4 million reads. Measured with immunoSEQ multiplex PCR; TCRdb has only the in-frame clones, and not every one. The data hold about 900,000 clones, with roughly a sixth observed a single time.

The receptor was derived from a woman between 18 and 29 years old in good health. The rearrangement uses TRBV5-4 and TRBJ2-2, with TRBD1 identical over 7 bases. The material sequenced was naive CD4+ T cells from blood. CDR3 sequence: CASSRQNRGANTGELFF. The CDR3 coding sequence is TGTGCCAGCAGCCGCCAAAACAGGGGAGCGAACACCGGGGAGCTGTTTTTT.